The subject of this entry is one T cell receptor (beta chain). Assay used: immunoSEQ multiplex PCR; TCRdb lists only in-frame clones, some missing. The sample shows about 45,000 clones, 83% of them seen only once. This specimen comes from a study of blood T cell repertoires in COVID-19. The specimen sequenced was peripheral blood. The sequence was obtained from a man at least 80 years old in a cohort sampled during active COVID-19.

CDR3 amino acids: CSASDRAGTEAFF. The CDR3, as DNA: TGCAGCGCTTCGGACAGGGCGGGCACTGAAGCTTTCTTT. The chain uses TRBV29-1 and TRBJ1-1, with 8 bases matching TRBD1. The V segment lost 7 bases and the J segment 4 bases; nucleotides outside the gene matches: 8. Germline CDR1 and CDR2: SQVTM and ANQGSEA. This CDR3 has 13 amino acids.